Below are 23 T cell receptor beta chains sequenced from a single sample in a study of blood T cell repertoires in COVID-19. Here immunoSEQ multiplex PCR was the method, and the copy in TCRdb shows in-frame clones only, minus some. The sample holds over 140,000 clones, about three quarters seen once. The specimen was PBMCs or T cells enriched from blood (not recorded which). The receptors originated from a woman aged 45-60 years who had recovered from COVID-19.

The chain is built from TRBV2 and TRBJ1-5; D gene ambiguous. The V gene lost 2 bases and the J gene lost 0 bases, with 11 bases spanning the gap. In germline, CDR1 is SNHLY, CDR2 FYNNEI. The CDR3 is 16 amino acids. The CDR3 protein is CASSEFYFYSNQPQHF. CDR3 sequence (DNA): TGTGCCAGCAGTGAATTTTATTTTTATAGCAATCAGCCCCAGCATTTT. Full variable domain (missing parts from reference TRBV2 and TRBJ1-5): EPEVTQTPSHQVTQMGQEVILRCVPISNHLYFYWYRQILGQKVEFLVSFYNNEISEKSEIFDDQFSVERPDGSNFTLKIRSTKLEDSAMYFCASSEFYFYSNQPQHFGDGTRLSIL.

The rearrangement joins TRBV19 to TRBJ2-3; 15 bases line up with TRBD2. The length of the CDR3 is 17 residues. CDR1 is LNHDA, CDR2 SQIVND, per germline (reference sequence). Losses at the gene ends were 4 bases for V and 4 bases for J; bases not matched to a gene: 6. The CDR3 DNA reads TGTGCCAGTAGTAAGGCAGGACTAGCGGGAGGGCCAGATACGCAGTATTTT. This sequence encodes CASSKAGLAGGPDTQYF.

This chain connects TRBV7-9 to TRBJ1-4; 9 positions match TRBD1. CDR3 length equals 18 residues. The V gene end was trimmed by 3 bases and the J gene end by 0 bases; junction bases not matched to a gene: 8. CDR1 and CDR2 (germline): SEHNR, FQNEAQ (reference sequence). DNA of the CDR3: TGTGCCAGCAGCTTCCGACAGGGGGGCCCTGCAACTAATGAAAAACTGTTTTTT. Translation gives CASSFRQGGPATNEKLFF.

The chain couples TRBV27 to TRBJ2-7, with D possibly being TRBD2 (5 bases). CDR1 is MNHEY and CDR2 is SMNVEV in the germline V gene (reference sequence). The CDR3 consists of 15 residues. V dropped 0 bases and J dropped 4 bases, with 13 bases sitting between them. The CDR3 sequence is CASSLSEGSSYEQYF. The CDR3 DNA is TGTGCCAGCAGTTTATCTGAGGGTAGTTCTTACGAGCAGTACTTC.

The chain joins TRBV19 to TRBJ2-1; 8 positions agree with TRBD2. The CDR3 loop spans 15 amino acids. From germline, CDR1 is LNHDA and CDR2 SQIVND (reference sequence). With 5 bases clipped from V and 1 base from J, the junction kept 4 bases outside the gene matches. DNA of the CDR3: TGTGCCAGTAGTCCCCAGCGGGAGTCCTACAATGAGCAGTTCTTC. Encoded protein: CASSPQRESYNEQFF.

The chain combines TRBV3-1 (or the pseudogene TRBV3-2) with TRBJ2-7; possible D gene TRBD2, 6 bases. The CDR3 runs 12 residues. Germline loops: CDR1 LGHDT, CDR2 YNNKEL (reference sequence). V lost 7 bases to trimming and J lost 4 bases, with 11 bases between them. Here the CDR3 reads CASKSAGYEQYF. The CDR3 nucleotides read TGTGCCAGCAAAAGCGCGGGGTACGAGCAGTACTTC.

The chain couples TRBV5-8 to TRBJ1-2; a weak D match, TRBD1 (6 bases). The CDR3 totals 13 residues. V lost 0 bases and J 7 bases, leaving 10 bases between the germline ends. CDR1 and CDR2 (germline): SGHTS, YDEGEE. This chain's CDR3 is CASSLEGGSGYTF. For the CDR3, the DNA is TGTGCCAGCAGCTTGGAAGGGGGAAGTGGCTACACCTTC.

The J gene is TRBJ2-5, the V gene TRBV4-1; a weak D match, TRBD2 (6 bases). CDR3 size: 15 residues. CDR1 and CDR2 from the germline V gene are MGHRA and YSYEKL. The V gene lost 1 base and the J gene lost 5 bases, with 14 bases spanning the gap. The chain's CDR3 is CASSQGLVVGETQYF. CDR3 DNA sequence: TGCGCCAGCAGCCAAGGACTAGTGGTGGGTGAGACCCAGTACTTC.

This clone was seen a handful of times. The chain combines TRBV7-9 with TRBJ2-2; possibly TRBD1 for D (5 bases). V gave up 5 bases and J gave up 2 bases, with 12 bases separating them. Germline V CDR1 and CDR2: SEHNR, FQNEAQ (reference sequence). This CDR3 is 15 amino acids long. Here the CDR3 reads CASSPQGLNTGELFF. CDR3 nucleotide sequence: TGTGCCAGCAGCCCGCAGGGTCTCAACACCGGGGAGCTGTTTTTT.

This chain connects TRBV7-9 to TRBJ2-1, with 14 nucleotides matching TRBD2. V was pared by 5 bases and J by 8 bases, with 2 bases of the junction left unmatched. The CDR3 covers 14 residues. Germline CDR1 and CDR2: SEHNR and FQNEAQ (reference sequence). For the CDR3, the DNA is TGTGCCAGCAGCGCGGGACTAGCGGGAGATGAGCAGTTCTTC. This codes for CASSAGLAGDEQFF.

The rearrangement joins TRBV25-1 to TRBJ2-3; TRBD2 is a possible D gene (6 bases). The germline CDR1 and CDR2 sequences are MGHDK and SYGVNS. The CDR3 runs 15 residues. Trimming took 7 bases from V and 0 from J, leaving 14 bases between them. CDR3 region: CASTSRGRSTDTQYF. The CDR3 coding sequence is TGTGCCAGCACTAGCCGGGGGAGAAGCACAGATACGCAGTATTTT.

This chain connects TRBV6-1 to TRBJ2-2; 9 bases align to TRBD2. Germline assignment: CDR1 MNHNS and CDR2 SASEGT. J gave up 7 bases and V 3 bases, and 15 bases lay outside the gene matches. The length of the CDR3 is 18 residues. In nucleotides, the CDR3 is TGTGCCAGCAGTGACCCCCCAGCGGGAGGTTTGGGGAACGGGGAGCTGTTTTTT. Translated: CASSDPPAGGLGNGELFF.

The rearrangement joins TRBV11-2 to TRBJ1-2; D ambiguous. Germline CDR1 SGHAT, CDR2 FQNNGV. This CDR3 spans 13 amino acids. Trimming cost V 1 base and J 3 bases, with 6 bases left between them. CDR3 bases: TGTGCCAGCAGCTTAGCGTCGGACTATGGCTACACCTTC. Protein: CASSLASDYGYTF.

The V call is TRBV5-1, the J call TRBJ2-1; a weak D match, TRBD2 (6 bases). CDR3 length: 12 amino acids. V lost 2 bases and J lost 9, with 9 bases in between. Germline V gene lookup returns CDR1 SGHRS and CDR2 YFSETQ. The CDR3 coding sequence is TGCGCCAGCAGCTTTATGGGAGGTGAGCAGTTCTTC. This codes for CASSFMGGEQFF.

CDR3 amino acids: CASSSSGEGTQYF. In DNA form, the CDR3 reads TGTGCCAGCAGCTCGAGCGGGGAGGGGACCCAGTACTTC. The genes are TRBV3-1 (or the pseudogene TRBV3-2) and TRBJ2-5; 7 nucleotides line up with TRBD2. The CDR3 spans 13 residues. V gave up 5 bases and J gave up 7 bases; unmatched junction bases: 7. Germline V gene data show CDR1 as LGHDT and CDR2 as YNNKEL (reference sequence).

J is TRBJ1-2 and V is TRBV6-5, with D possibly TRBD1 on 5 matching bases. Trimming stripped 2 bases from V and 2 bases from J, with 9 bases between. The CDR3 spans 14 residues. Germline values: CDR1 MNHEY, CDR2 SVGAGI. Here the CDR3 DNA reads TGTGCCAGCAGTTACGGAGGGGCGAACTATGGCTACACCTTC. It is translated as CASSYGGANYGYTF.

V gene TRBV4-1 combines with J gene TRBJ1-2; possibly TRBD1 for D (6 bases). The CDR3 has 15 residues. Trimming pared 2 bases from V and 10 bases from J, leaving 20 bases between. Germline CDR1 reads MGHRA; CDR2 reads YSYEKL. The CDR3 nucleotides read TGCGCCAGCAGCCAAATTAGAGGGGGTAGGATTTCCTACACCTTC. Its translation: CASSQIRGGRISYTF.

V is TRBV28 and J is TRBJ2-4; 8 nucleotides line up with TRBD1. The CDR3 runs to 15 residues. V gave up 6 bases and J gave up 4 bases; unmatched junction bases: 8. Germline CDR1 and CDR2: MDHEN and SYDVKM. The CDR3, as DNA: TGTGCCAGCAGACGGGACAGGAATCATAAAAACATTCAGTACTTC. Its translation: CASRRDRNHKNIQYF.

The chain joins TRBV29-1 to TRBJ2-3; D might be TRBD2 (8 bases). The ends were cut back, 3 bases at V and 6 bases at J, with 19 bases in the middle. CDR1 is SQVTM, CDR2 ANQGSEA, per germline. This CDR3 comprises 15 residues. The CDR3 loop is CSVDLDRERGDTQYF. In DNA, the CDR3 is TGCAGCGTTGACCTAGACAGGGAGCGGGGGGATACGCAGTATTTT.

This clone was picked up many times. The V gene is TRBV7-9, the J gene TRBJ2-7; maybe TRBD2 (5 bases). The germline V and J ends were trimmed by 1 base and 2 bases, with 18 bases remaining between them. The CDR3 sequence is 17 residues long. In germline, CDR1 is SEHNR, CDR2 FQNEAQ (reference sequence). CDR3 nucleotide sequence: TGTGCCAGCAGCTTAGATCGAGGCGGGTACCCTCCCTACGAGCAGTACTTC. It specifies CASSLDRGGYPPYEQYF.

This clone occurred a few times. V gene TRBV2 combines with J gene TRBJ2-7; a weak D match, TRBD1 (5 bases). Germline assignment: CDR1 SNHLY and CDR2 FYNNEI. The CDR3 length is 13 residues. Trimming removed 1 base at V and 3 bases at J, with 7 bases between. The CDR3 nucleotides read TGTGCCAGCAGTGAAGGACAGCGCTACGAGCAGTACTTC. Encoded protein: CASSEGQRYEQYF.

V gene TRBV27 combines with J gene TRBJ1-5; 10 nucleotides align to TRBD1. Germline values: CDR1 MNHEY, CDR2 SMNVEV (reference sequence). The CDR3 consists of 14 residues. V shed 6 bases and J 4 bases; nucleotides not matched to a gene: 3. The CDR3 nucleotides read TGTGCCAGCAGGGACAGGGGGAGGAATCAGCCCCAGCATTTT. It translates to CASRDRGRNQPQHF.

This clone was observed a few times. CDR3 DNA sequence: TGCGCCAGCAGCGATACAGGGGGGGGTTCCTACGAGCAGTACTTC. Residues: CASSDTGGGSYEQYF. This chain uses TRBV10-2 with TRBJ2-7; possibly TRBD1 for D (8 bases). The germline V gene has CDR1 WSHSY and CDR2 SAAADI. V shed 6 bases and J shed 1 base, with 16 bases lying between them. The CDR3 contains 15 residues.